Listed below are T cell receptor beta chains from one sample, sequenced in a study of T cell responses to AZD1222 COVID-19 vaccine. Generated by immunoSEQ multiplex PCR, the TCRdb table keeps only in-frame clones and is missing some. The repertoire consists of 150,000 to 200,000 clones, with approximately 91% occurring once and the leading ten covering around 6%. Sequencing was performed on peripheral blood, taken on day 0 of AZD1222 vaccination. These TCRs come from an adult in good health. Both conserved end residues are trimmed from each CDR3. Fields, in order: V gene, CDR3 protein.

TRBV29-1 SVGGPENTGELF
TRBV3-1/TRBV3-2 ASSQAGGPSYEQY
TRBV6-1 ASSESTSYEQY
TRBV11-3 ASSLQTSPYNEQF
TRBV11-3 ASGKAGSSYEQY
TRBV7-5 ARSSGRGDYGYT
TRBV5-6 ASSVDRAYEQY
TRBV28 ASSLLGNQPQH
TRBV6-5 ASRRLNSPLH
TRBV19 ASRIRQATNEKLF
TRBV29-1 SVGALNEQF